This T cell receptor (beta chain) was identified in a study of T cells after yellow fever vaccination. Trimming removed 2 bases at V and 1 base at J, with 8 bases between. Germline CDR1 is SEHNR and CDR2 is FQNEAQ (reference sequence). The CDR3 has 15 residues. Each CDR3 protein gets one entry after TCRdb re-called the 5' RACE reads with MiXCR. Here the sample spans 250,000 to 400,000 distinct CDR3 sequences, roughly 4.3% being singletons. The clonotype was recovered from a man aged 18-30 years who received the YFV17D yellow fever vaccine. The sequencing here drew on PBMCs, taken 5 days after the yellow fever booster vaccination. The chain employs TRBV7-9 and TRBJ2-2; the D gene is possibly TRBD1 (6 bases). CDR3 bases: TGTGCCAGCAGCTTACCGACAGGGAACACCGGGGAGCTGTTTTTT. This codes for CASSLPTGNTGELFF.